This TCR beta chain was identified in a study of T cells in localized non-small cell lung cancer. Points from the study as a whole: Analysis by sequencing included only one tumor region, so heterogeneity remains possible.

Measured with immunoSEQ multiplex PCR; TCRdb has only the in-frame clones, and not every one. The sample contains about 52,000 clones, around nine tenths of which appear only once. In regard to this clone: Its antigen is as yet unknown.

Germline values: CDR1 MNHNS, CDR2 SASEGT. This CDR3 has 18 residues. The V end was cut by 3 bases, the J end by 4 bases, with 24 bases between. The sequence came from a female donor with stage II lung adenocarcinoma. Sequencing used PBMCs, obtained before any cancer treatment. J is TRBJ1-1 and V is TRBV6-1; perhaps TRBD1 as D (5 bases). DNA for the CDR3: TGTGCCAGCAGTGATTTGCGTATGGGACCCAAGAATGGCACTGAAGCTTTCTTT. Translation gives CASSDLRMGPKNGTEAFF.